This TCR beta chain was captured in a study of T cells in Graves' hyperthyroidism and ophthalmopathy. Study findings and constraints: Using 13 V-J features, a model discriminated ophthalmopathy from stable hyperthyroidism. The blood repertoire included most of the expanded thyroid clonotypes above 0.001.

The CDR3 covers 14 residues. The V gene's germline CDR1 is SQVTM and CDR2 ANQGSEA. Trimming removed 6 bases from V and 2 bases from J; junction bases left unmatched: 6. Amplification targeted TCR beta CDR3 regions from RNA transcripts. Initially, a first-round RT-PCR of the TCR CDR3 employed the HTBI primer set. TCRdb reprocessed the multiplex PCR reads via MiXCR and lists one record per CDR3 protein. The table has 480,000 or so distinct CDR3 sequences, approximately 15% seen once. Across 18 months, stable Graves' hyperthyroidism was marked by no progression to ophthalmopathy. Hyperthyroidism in the patients, aged 18 to 65, was newly diagnosed and under 2 months in duration. The sample holds many counts of this clonotype. Its matching antigen is unknown.

What was sequenced was blood. The rearrangement links TRBV29-1 to TRBJ2-1, with 8 bases aligning to TRBD1. The receptor's source is a woman in her late teens or twenties with Graves' hyperthyroidism. This CDR3 reads CSVGPGQAYNEQFF. The CDR3 region has the DNA TGCAGCGTCGGCCCGGGACAGGCCTACAATGAGCAGTTCTTC.